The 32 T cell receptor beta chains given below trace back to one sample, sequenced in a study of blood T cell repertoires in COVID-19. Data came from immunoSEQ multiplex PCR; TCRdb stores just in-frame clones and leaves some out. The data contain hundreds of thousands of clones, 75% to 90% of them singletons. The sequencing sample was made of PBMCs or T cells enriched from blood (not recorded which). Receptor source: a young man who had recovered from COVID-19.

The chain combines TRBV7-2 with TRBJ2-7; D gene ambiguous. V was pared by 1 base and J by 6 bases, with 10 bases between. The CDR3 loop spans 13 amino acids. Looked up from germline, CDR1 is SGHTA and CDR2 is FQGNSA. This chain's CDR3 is CASSLGSQSEQYF. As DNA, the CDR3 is TGTGCCAGCAGCTTAGGGTCGCAGTCCGAGCAGTACTTC.

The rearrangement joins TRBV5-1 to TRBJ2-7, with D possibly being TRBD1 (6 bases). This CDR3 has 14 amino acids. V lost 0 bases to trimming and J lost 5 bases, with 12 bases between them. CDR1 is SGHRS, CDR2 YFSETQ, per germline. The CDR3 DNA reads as TGCGCCAGCAGCTTGGGGGGTAGGGGGAACGAGCAGTACTTC. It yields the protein CASSLGGRGNEQYF.

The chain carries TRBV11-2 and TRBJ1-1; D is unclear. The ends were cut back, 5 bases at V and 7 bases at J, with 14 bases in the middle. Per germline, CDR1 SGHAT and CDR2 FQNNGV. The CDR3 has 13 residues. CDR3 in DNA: TGTGCCAGCAGCCGAAACAGCTACCTTGAAGCTTTCTTT. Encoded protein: CASSRNSYLEAFF.

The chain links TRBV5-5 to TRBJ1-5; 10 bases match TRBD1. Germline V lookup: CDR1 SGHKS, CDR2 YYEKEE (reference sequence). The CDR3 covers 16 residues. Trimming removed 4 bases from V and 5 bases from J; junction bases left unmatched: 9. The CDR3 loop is CASSTSHGTGDQPQHF. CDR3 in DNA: TGTGCCAGCAGCACGTCCCATGGGACAGGGGATCAGCCCCAGCATTTT.

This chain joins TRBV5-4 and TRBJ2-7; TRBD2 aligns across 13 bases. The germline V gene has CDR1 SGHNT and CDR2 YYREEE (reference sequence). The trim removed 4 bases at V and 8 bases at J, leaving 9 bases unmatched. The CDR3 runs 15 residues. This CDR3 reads CASSQDRTSGRQQYF. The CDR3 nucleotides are TGTGCCAGCAGCCAAGACCGGACTAGCGGGAGACAGCAGTACTTC.

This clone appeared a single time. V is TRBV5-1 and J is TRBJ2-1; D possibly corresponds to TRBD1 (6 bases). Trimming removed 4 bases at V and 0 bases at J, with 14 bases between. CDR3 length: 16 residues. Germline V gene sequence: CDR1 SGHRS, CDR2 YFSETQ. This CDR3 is CASSPDSPSSYNEQFF. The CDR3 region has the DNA TGCGCCAGCAGCCCGGACAGTCCTAGCTCCTACAATGAGCAGTTCTTC.

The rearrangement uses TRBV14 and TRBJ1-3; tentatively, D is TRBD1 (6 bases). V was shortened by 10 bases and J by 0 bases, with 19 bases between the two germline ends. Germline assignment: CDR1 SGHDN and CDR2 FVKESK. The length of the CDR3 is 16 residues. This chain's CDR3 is CATSGQTTISGNTIYF. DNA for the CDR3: TGTGCCACCTCAGGACAGACTACCATCTCTGGAAACACCATATATTTT.

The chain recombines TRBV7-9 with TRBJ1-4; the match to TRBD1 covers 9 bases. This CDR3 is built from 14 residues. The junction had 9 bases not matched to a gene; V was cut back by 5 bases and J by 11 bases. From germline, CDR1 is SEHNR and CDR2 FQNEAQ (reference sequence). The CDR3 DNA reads TGTGCCAGCAGCGCCGGGACAGGGAAGAGGAAACTGTTTTTT. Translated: CASSAGTGKRKLFF.

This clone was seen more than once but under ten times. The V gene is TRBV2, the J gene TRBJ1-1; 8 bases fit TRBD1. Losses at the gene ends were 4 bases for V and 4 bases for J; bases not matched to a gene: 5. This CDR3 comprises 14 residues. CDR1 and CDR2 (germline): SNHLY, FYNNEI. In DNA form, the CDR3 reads TGTGCCAGCAGTGCTAGGACAGGGACCACTGAAGCTTTCTTT. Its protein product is CASSARTGTTEAFF.

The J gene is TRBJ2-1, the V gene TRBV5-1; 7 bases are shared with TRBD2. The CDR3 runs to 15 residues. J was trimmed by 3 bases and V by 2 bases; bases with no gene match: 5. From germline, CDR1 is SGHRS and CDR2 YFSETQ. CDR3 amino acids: CASSLTGGNYNEQFF. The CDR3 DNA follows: TGCGCCAGCAGCTTAACGGGGGGTAACTACAATGAGCAGTTCTTC.

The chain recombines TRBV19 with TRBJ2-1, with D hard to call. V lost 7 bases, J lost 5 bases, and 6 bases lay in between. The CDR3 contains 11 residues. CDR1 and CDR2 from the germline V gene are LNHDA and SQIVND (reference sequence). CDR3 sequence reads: CASTTDNEQFF. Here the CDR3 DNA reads TGTGCCAGTACTACAGACAATGAGCAGTTCTTC.

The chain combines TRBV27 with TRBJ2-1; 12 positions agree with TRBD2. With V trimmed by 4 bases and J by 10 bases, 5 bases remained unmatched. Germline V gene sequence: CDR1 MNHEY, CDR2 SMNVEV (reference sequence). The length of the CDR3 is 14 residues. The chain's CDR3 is CASSWLAGGYEQFF. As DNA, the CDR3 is TGTGCCAGCAGTTGGCTAGCGGGAGGGTACGAGCAGTTCTTC.

CDR3 sequence reads: CASSLESRLSNYGYTF. As DNA, the CDR3 is TGCGCCAGCAGCTTGGAGTCCAGGCTGAGTAACTATGGCTACACCTTC. The chain recombines TRBV5-1 with TRBJ1-2; D is unresolved. CDR3 length: 16 residues. V lost 0 bases to trimming and J lost 1 base, with 13 bases between them. CDR1 and CDR2 from the germline V gene are SGHRS and YFSETQ. Full variable domain (outside the CDR3, taken from reference TRBV5-1 and TRBJ1-2): KAGVTQTPRYLIKTRGQQVTLSCSPISGHRSVSWYQQTPGQGLQFLFEYFSETQRNKGNFPGRFSGRQFSNSRSEMNVSTLELGDSALYLCASSLESRLSNYGYTFGSGTRLTVV.

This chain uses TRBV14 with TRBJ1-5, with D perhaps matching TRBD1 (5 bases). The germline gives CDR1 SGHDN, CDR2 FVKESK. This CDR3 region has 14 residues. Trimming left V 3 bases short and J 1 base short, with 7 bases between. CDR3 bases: TGTGCCAGCAGCCACAGGGCGAGCAATCAGCCCCAGCATTTT. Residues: CASSHRASNQPQHF.

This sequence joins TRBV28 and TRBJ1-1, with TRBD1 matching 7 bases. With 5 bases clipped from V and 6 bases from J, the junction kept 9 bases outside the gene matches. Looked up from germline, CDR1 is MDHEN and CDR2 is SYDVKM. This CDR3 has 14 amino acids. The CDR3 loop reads CASSAPGQVAEAFF. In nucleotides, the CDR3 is TGTGCCAGCAGTGCACCCGGACAGGTGGCTGAAGCTTTCTTT.

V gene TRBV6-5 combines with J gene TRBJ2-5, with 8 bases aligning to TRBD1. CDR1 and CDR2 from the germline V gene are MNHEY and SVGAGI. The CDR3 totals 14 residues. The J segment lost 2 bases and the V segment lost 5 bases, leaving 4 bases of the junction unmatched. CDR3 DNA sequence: TGTGCCAGCAGTCAGCGGACAGGGCAAGAGACCCAGTACTTC. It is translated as CASSQRTGQETQYF.

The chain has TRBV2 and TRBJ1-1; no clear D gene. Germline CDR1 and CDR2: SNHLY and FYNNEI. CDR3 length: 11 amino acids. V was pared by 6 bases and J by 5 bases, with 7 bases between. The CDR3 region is CASRGDTEAFF. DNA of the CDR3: TGTGCCAGCAGGGGAGATACTGAAGCTTTCTTT.

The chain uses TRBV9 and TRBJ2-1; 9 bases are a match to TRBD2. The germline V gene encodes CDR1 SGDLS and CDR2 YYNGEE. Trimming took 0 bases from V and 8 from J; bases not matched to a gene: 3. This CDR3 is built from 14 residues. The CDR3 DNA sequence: TGTGCCAGCAGCGTAGGGGGACTAGCTTATGAGCAGTTCTTC. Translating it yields CASSVGGLAYEQFF.

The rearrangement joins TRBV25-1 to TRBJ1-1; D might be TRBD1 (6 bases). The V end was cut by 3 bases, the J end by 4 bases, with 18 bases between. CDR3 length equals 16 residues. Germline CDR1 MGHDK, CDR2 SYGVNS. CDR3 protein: CASSDSAWGPGTEAFF. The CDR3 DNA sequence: TGTGCCAGCAGTGATTCGGCATGGGGGCCGGGCACTGAAGCTTTCTTT. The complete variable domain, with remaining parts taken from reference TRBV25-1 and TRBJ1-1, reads EADIYQTPRYLVIGTGKKITLECSQTMGHDKMYWYQQDPGMELHLIHYSYGVNSTEKGDLSSESTVSRIRTEHFPLTLESARPSHTSQYLCASSDSAWGPGTEAFFGQGTRLTVV.

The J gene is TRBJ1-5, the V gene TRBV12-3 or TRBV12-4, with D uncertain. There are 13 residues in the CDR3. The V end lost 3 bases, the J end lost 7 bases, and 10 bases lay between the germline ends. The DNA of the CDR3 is TGTGCCAGCAGTTTTTCAGGTGGACAGCCCCAGCATTTT. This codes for CASSFSGGQPQHF.

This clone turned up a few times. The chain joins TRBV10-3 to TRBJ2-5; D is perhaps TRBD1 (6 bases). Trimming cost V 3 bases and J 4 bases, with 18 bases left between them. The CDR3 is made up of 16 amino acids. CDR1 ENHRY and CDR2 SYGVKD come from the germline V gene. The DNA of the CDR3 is TGTGCCATCAGTGATTCGGACAGTCCCGGTGGAGAGACCCAGTACTTC. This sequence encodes CAISDSDSPGGETQYF.

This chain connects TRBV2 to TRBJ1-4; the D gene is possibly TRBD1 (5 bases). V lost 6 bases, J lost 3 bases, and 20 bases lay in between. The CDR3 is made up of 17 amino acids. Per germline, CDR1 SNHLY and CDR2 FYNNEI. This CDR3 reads CASSKEGWGDPNEKLFF. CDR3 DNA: TGTGCCAGCAGCAAAGAAGGGTGGGGGGATCCTAATGAAAAACTGTTTTTT. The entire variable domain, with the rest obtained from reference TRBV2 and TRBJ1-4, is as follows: EPEVTQTPSHQVTQMGQEVILRCVPISNHLYFYWYRQILGQKVEFLVSFYNNEISEKSEIFDDQFSVERPDGSNFTLKIRSTKLEDSAMYFCASSKEGWGDPNEKLFFGSGTQLSVL.

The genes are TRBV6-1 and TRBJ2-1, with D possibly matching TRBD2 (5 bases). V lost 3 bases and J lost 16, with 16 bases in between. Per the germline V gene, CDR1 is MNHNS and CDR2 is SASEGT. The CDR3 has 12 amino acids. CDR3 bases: TGTGCCAGCAGTGAGTCGGTGAGGGCAGGATTCTTC. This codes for CASSESVRAGFF.

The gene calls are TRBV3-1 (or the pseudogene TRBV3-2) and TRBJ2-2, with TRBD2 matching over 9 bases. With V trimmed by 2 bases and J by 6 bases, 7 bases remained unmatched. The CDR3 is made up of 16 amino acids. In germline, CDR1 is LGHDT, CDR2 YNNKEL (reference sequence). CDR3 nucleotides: TGTGCCAGCAGCCAATTGAAAGCGGGGGGCCCCGGGGAGCTGTTTTTT. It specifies CASSQLKAGGPGELFF.

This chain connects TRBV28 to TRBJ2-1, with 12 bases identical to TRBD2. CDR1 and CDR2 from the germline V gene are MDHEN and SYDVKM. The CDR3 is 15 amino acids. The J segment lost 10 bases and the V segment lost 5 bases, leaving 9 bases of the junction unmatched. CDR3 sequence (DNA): TGTGCCAGCAGTACCTCTAGCGGGGGGGGAAGAGAGCAGTTCTTC. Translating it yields CASSTSSGGGREQFF.

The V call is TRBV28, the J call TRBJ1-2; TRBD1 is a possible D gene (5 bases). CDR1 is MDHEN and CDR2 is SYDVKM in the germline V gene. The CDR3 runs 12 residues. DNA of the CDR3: TGTGCGAGCGGGCGGACACCCTATGGCTACACCTTC. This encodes CASGRTPYGYTF.

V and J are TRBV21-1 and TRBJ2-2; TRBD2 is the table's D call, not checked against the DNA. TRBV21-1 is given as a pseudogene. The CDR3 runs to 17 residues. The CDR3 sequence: CASILPTRKNNTGELFF. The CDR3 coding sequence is TGTGCCAGCATCCTTCCAACGCGGAAAAATAACACCGGGGAGCTGTTTTTT.

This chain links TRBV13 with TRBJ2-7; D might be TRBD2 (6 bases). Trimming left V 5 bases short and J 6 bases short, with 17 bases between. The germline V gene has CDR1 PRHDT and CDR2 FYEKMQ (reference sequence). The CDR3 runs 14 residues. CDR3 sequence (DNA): TGTGCCAGCAGCCCTCGACTAGACTCCGCCGAGCAGTACTTC. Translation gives CASSPRLDSAEQYF.

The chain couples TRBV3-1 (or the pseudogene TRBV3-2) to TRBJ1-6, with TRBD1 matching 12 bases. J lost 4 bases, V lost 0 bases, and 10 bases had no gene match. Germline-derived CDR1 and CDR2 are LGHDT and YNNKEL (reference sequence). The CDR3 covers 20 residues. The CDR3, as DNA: TGTGCCAGCAGCCAAGATCTTGGGACAGGGGGCGCGGGTTATAATTCACCCCTCCACTTT. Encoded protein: CASSQDLGTGGAGYNSPLHF.

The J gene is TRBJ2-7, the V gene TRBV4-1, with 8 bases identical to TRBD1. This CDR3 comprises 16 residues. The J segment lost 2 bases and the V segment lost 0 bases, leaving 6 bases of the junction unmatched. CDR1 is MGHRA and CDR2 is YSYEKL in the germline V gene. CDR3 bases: TGCGCCAGCAGCCAAGATGCTGCACAGGGGGCCTACGAGCAGTACTTC. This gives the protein CASSQDAAQGAYEQYF.

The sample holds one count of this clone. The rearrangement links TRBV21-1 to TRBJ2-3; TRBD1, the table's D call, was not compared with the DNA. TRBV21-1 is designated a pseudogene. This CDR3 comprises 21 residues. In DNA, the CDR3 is TGTGCCAGCAGCACAATGGCCGCTAAAGAGGACAGGGAATGCCTCACAGATACGCAGTATTTT. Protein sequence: CASSTMAAKEDRECLTDTQYF.

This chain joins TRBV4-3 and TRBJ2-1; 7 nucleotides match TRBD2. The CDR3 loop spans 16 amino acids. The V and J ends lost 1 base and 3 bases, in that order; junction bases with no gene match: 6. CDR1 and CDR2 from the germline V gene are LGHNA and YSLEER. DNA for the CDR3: TGCGCCAGCAGCCAAGTCGGGGCGGGAGACTACAATGAGCAGTTCTTC. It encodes CASSQVGAGDYNEQFF.